This TCR beta chain was recovered during a study of blood T cell repertoires in COVID-19. Study summary: Collection of acute and convalescent COVID-19 samples took place in the United States, Italy and Spain. The cDNA or gDNA used as material had been derived from T cells, B-cell-depleted T cells, or PBMCs.

Trimming removed 4 bases from V and 5 bases from J, with 15 bases in between. Per the germline V gene, CDR1 is SGHDT and CDR2 is YYEEEE. The CDR3 length is 14 residues. Sequencing used immunoSEQ multiplex PCR; TCRdb keeps in-frame clones, though not all of them. The profile shows 130,000 to 150,000 clones, 80% to 90% of them singletons. The rearrangement links TRBV5-6 to TRBJ2-5, with D perhaps matching TRBD2 (6 bases). The material sequenced was peripheral blood. The TCR comes from a human donor in a cohort sampled during active COVID-19. Here the CDR3 DNA reads TGTGCCAGCAGCAGGACTAAGGAATGGGAGACCCAGTACTTC. It encodes CASSRTKEWETQYF.